These T cell receptor beta chains were read from a single sample in a study of T cell responses to AZD1222 COVID-19 vaccine. Clones were read by immunoSEQ multiplex PCR, and TCRdb kept only the in-frame ones, dropping some. Of approximately 82,000 clones in the sample, roughly 85% were seen once. Sequenced here: peripheral blood, sampled on day 0 of AZD1222 vaccination. These receptor sequences come from an adult in good health. Both conserved end residues are part of each CDR3. Each record gives: J gene, V gene, CDR3 protein.

TRBJ1-1 TRBV5-1 CASSLGDTEAFF
TRBJ2-2 TRBV5-4 CASSGTGTGFRTGELFF
TRBJ1-5 TRBV5-4 CASSLSGQGHQPQHF
TRBJ1-2 TRBV6-1 CASTVQGGLEGYTF
TRBJ1-1 TRBV7-6 CASSSIPGQLNTEAFF
TRBJ2-2 TRBV28 CASSLPGTNTGELFF
TRBJ2-3 TRBV7-3 CASSLGQGRVTDTQYF
TRBJ2-7 TRBV10-1 CASSEFGQVYEQYF
TRBJ2-7 TRBV19 CASSPPRARDSYEQYF
TRBJ2-7 TRBV18 CASSPPGPGGGEQYF
TRBJ1-2 TRBV3-1/TRBV3-2 CASSDGQGYGYTF
TRBJ1-2 TRBV4-3 CASSRRASGQGAGYGYTF
TRBJ2-5 TRBV5-8 CASSALGGTQYF
TRBJ2-1 TRBV7-3 CASSPSGGINEQFF
TRBJ2-3 TRBV28 CASSFNSRQDSTDTQYF
TRBJ2-5 TRBV6-5 CASTPPGAETQYF
TRBJ1-2 TRBV7-9 CASSSRGRGSGYTF
TRBJ1-2 TRBV19 CATLGAGINYGYTF
TRBJ1-1 TRBV6-2/TRBV6-3 CASSYPGQGARTEAFF
TRBJ2-5 TRBV6-2/TRBV6-3 CASSPRGQIFQETQYF
TRBJ2-4 TRBV7-2 CASSFIGGSTKNIQYF
TRBJ1-2 TRBV11-2 CASSLESSYGYTF
TRBJ1-6 TRBV19 CASSPRTGGAAYISPLHF
TRBJ1-6 TRBV11-2 CASSLDRLAGNSPLHF
TRBJ1-2 TRBV9 CASSEGYGYTF
TRBJ2-7 TRBV5-1 CASSLVGQGVHEQYF
TRBJ1-1 TRBV6-2/TRBV6-3 CASSYSWRQGGTEAFF
TRBJ2-7 TRBV29-1 CSALGAVVGEQYF
TRBJ2-3 TRBV3-1/TRBV3-2 CASSQRPISTDTQYF
TRBJ2-5 TRBV7-2 CASSPRTSGGAGTQYF
TRBJ1-5 TRBV15 CATSRDTQGSRPQHF
TRBJ1-2 TRBV19 CASSIGNSNYGYTF
TRBJ1-3 TRBV4-1 CASSQQGATGNTIYF
TRBJ1-2 TRBV6-4 CASSDSGNGYTF
TRBJ2-5 TRBV4-1 CASSQDWGGLYETQYF
TRBJ1-3 TRBV3-1/TRBV3-2 CASSRGNAGSGNTIYF
TRBJ1-2 TRBV5-6 CASSLPTGLDYGYTF
TRBJ2-5 TRBV7-3 CASSGGSGETQYF
TRBJ1-4 TRBV29-1 CSVGDGIATNEKLFF
TRBJ2-1 TRBV19 CASSILAGYNEQFF
TRBJ1-2 TRBV7-2 CASSLEVHSYGYTF
TRBJ2-1 TRBV21-1 CASSKAGAANNEQFF
TRBJ2-2 TRBV11-3 CASSLGVAGELFF
TRBJ2-3 TRBV21-1 CASSKGNLSGGASDTQYF
TRBJ1-5 TRBV14 CASSQFVHQPQHF
TRBJ2-3 TRBV5-1 CASNSGESTDTQYF
TRBJ2-2 TRBV9 CASSVVDTGELFF